This T cell receptor (beta chain) was obtained from a study of technical replicates of blood from a handful of donors. Profiled with immunoSEQ multiplex PCR; TCRdb holds only in-frame clones, not every one. The table includes tens of thousands of clones, roughly 89% detected once. The germline gives CDR1 SEHNR, CDR2 FQNEAQ (reference sequence). The CDR3 is 13 residues long. V was shortened by 6 bases and J by 7 bases, with 12 bases between the two germline ends. The source is a human donor in good health. The source material was T cells isolated from PBMCs. The genes are TRBV7-9 and TRBJ2-2; D ambiguous. The CDR3 region is CASSPKTFGELFF. CDR3 DNA: TGTGCCAGCAGTCCGAAAACTTTCGGGGAGCTGTTTTTT.